This TCR beta chain was retrieved from a study of T cell responses to AZD1222 COVID-19 vaccine. Whole-study context: Second doses were pooled across both intervals (about 4 or about 12 weeks).

Study-wide findings and caveats: Repertoire sampling happened only post peak T cell response. With two AZD1222 doses given, Spike-specific TCR breadth and depth both rose.

Of note for this clone: Its cognate antigen is unknown. At one of its ends the junction is not consistent with the germline gene, which may arise from a read error.

TCRdb's table, derived via immunoSEQ multiplex PCR, lists solely in-frame clones and lacks some. The sample shows some 99,000 clones, about 88% of them seen only once. The receptor was derived from an adult in good health. Sequences were derived from peripheral blood, sampled on day 0 of AZD1222 vaccination.

DNA of the CDR3: TGTGCCAGCAGCATAGCTAGCGGGGGCTCCTACAATGAGCAGTTCTTC. Residues: CASSIASGGSYNEQFF. The genes are TRBV7-9 and TRBJ2-1, with 10 bases that match TRBD2. The CDR3 covers 16 residues. Germline V gives CDR1 SEHNR, CDR2 FQNEAQ (reference sequence).